This is a list of T cell receptor beta chains from one sample in a study of blood T cell repertoires in COVID-19. Generated by immunoSEQ multiplex PCR, the TCRdb table keeps only in-frame clones and is missing some. The table includes 260,000 or so clones, around 90% detected once. Material: peripheral blood. The receptor source for this set is a human donor in a cohort sampled during active COVID-19. The CDR3 runs from the conserved cysteine through the conserved F or W. Each record gives: J gene, D gene, V gene, clone size, CDR3 protein, CDR3 DNA. D genes are given only for firm matches. Clone size is not always given. Where it is, it says once, few, many or a class for expanded clones.

TRBJ2-7 | - | TRBV5-1 | - | CASSLGTGLTYEQYF | TGCGCCAGCAGCTTGGGTACAGGGTTAACCTACGAGCAGTACTTC
TRBJ2-1 | - | TRBV7-3 | once | CASSLNSGEQFF | TGTGCCAGCAGCTTAAATAGCGGTGAGCAGTTCTTC
TRBJ2-1 | - | TRBV28 | - | CASRLVNRNEQFF | TGTGCCAGCAGACTCGTAAATCGGAATGAGCAGTTCTTC
TRBJ2-1 | TRBD2 | TRBV19 | - | CASSIAGGSYNEQFF | TGTGCCAGTAGTATAGCGGGGGGTTCCTACAATGAGCAGTTCTTC
TRBJ1-1 | - | TRBV28 | - | CASSLGREATEAFF | TGTGCCAGCAGTTTGGGCAGGGAGGCCACTGAAGCTTTCTTT
TRBJ2-7 | TRBD2 | TRBV7-9 | - | CASEGAAGGPQFYEQYF | TGTGCCAGCGAGGGGGCAGCGGGAGGTCCACAATTCTACGAGCAGTACTTC
TRBJ1-1 | - | TRBV19 | - | CASSPLTGHTEAFF | TGTGCCAGTAGTCCCTTGACAGGTCACACTGAAGCTTTCTTT
TRBJ1-2 | - | TRBV10-3 | - | CAISEFVGGGYTF | TGTGCCATCAGTGAGTTCGTCGGGGGTGGCTACACCTTC
TRBJ1-5 | - | TRBV30 | once | CAAGVTNQPQHF | TGTGCTGCAGGGGTTACCAATCAGCCCCAGCATTTT
TRBJ2-7 | - | TRBV28 | - | CASSLARGGYEQYF | TGTGCCAGCAGTTTAGCAAGGGGGGGGTACGAGCAGTACTTC
TRBJ2-3 | TRBD2 | TRBV6-2/TRBV6-3 | - | CASSYSVAGGGDTQYF | TGTGCCAGCAGTTACTCGGTTGCGGGGGGAGGAGATACGCAGTATTTT